One sample yielded the 23 T cell receptor beta chains listed below, sequenced in a study of T cells after yellow fever vaccination. TCRdb fed the 5' RACE reads into MiXCR, producing one record per CDR3 protein. This repertoire shows 300,000 to 400,000 distinct CDR3 sequences, around 12% found once; its top ten account for about 3%. This specimen was CD4+ T cells sorted from PBMCs, taken 15 days after the yellow fever booster vaccination. The receptor set was obtained from a young man who received the YFV17D yellow fever vaccine.

The V call is TRBV2, the J call TRBJ1-1; 9 bases fit TRBD1. Germline CDR1 SNHLY, CDR2 FYNNEI. Germline trimming cut 7 bases from V and 5 bases from J; bases unmatched to any gene: 8. The CDR3 covers 14 residues. The CDR3 here is CASIGTGRETEAFF. As DNA, the CDR3 is TGTGCCAGCATCGGGACAGGGCGAGAAACTGAAGCTTTCTTT.

This clonotype appeared many times. The chain employs TRBV4-2 and TRBJ1-2; 7 bases match TRBD1. CDR1 is LGHNA, CDR2 YNFKEQ, per germline. The CDR3 covers 15 residues. The junction had 8 bases not matched to a gene; V was cut back by 4 bases and J by 3 bases. The CDR3 here is CASSPGQSYDYGYTF. The CDR3 DNA reads as TGTGCCAGCAGCCCGGGACAGAGTTATGACTATGGCTACACCTTC.

This clonotype was observed a handful of times. The chain uses TRBV28 and TRBJ2-3; TRBD1 is a possible D gene (6 bases). The CDR3 has 15 residues. With 4 bases removed from V and 3 bases from J, the gap between germline ends came to 14 bases. Germline assignment: CDR1 MDHEN and CDR2 SYDVKM. DNA for the CDR3: TGTGCCAGCAGTTCCCCTTATCAGGGGACAGATACGCAGTATTTT. It yields the protein CASSSPYQGTDTQYF.

This clonotype has only a few counts. The CDR3 protein is CASSKGRGMARGGANVLTF. The CDR3 DNA reads TGTGCCAGCAGCAAAGGCAGGGGAATGGCCCGGGGTGGGGCCAACGTCCTGACTTTC. The rearrangement joins TRBV21-1 to TRBJ2-6; the D call of TRBD1 is as the table states it, not checked on the DNA. TRBV21-1 is marked as a pseudogene. This CDR3 spans 19 amino acids.

This clonotype has ten or more counts. The chain recombines TRBV4-3 with TRBJ2-2; 7 bases line up with TRBD2. Germline assignment: CDR1 LGHNA and CDR2 YSLEER. This CDR3 contains 17 residues. Trimming removed 0 bases from V and 2 bases from J; junction bases left unmatched: 6. CDR3 sequence: CASSQDFGLENTGELFF. In DNA form, the CDR3 reads TGCGCCAGCAGCCAAGATTTCGGACTAGAAAACACCGGGGAGCTGTTTTTT.

The sample holds a few counts of this clonotype. V and J are TRBV30 and TRBJ1-1; D unclear. V was clipped by 2 bases and J by 5 bases, with 9 bases between them. Germline V gene sequence: CDR1 GTSNPN, CDR2 SVGIG (reference sequence). This CDR3 is 12 amino acids long. The CDR3 DNA sequence: TGTGCCTGGAGTCATCCCGGTACTGAAGCTTTCTTT. This gives the protein CAWSHPGTEAFF.

The J gene is TRBJ2-7, the V gene TRBV28; 9 bases fit TRBD1. The CDR3 sequence is 15 residues long. Trimming removed 5 bases from V and 6 bases from J; junction bases left unmatched: 11. The germline CDR1 and CDR2 sequences are MDHEN and SYDVKM. Here the CDR3 reads CASSTEGQGLGEQYV. The CDR3 bases are TGTGCCAGCAGTACGGAAGGACAGGGGTTGGGCGAGCAGTACGTC.

This clonotype occurred a few times. Here the CDR3 DNA reads TGCGCCAGCAGCCCGAAGGGACTGTTTACGACGCAGTATTTT. The encoded protein is CASSPKGLFTTQYF. The chain links TRBV4-3 to TRBJ2-3; D may be TRBD2 (6 bases). Germline CDR1 and CDR2: LGHNA and YSLEER. The CDR3 is 14 residues long. The ends were cut back, 4 bases at V and 9 bases at J, with 17 bases in the middle.

This clonotype showed up just a few times. V gene TRBV12-3 or TRBV12-4 combines with J gene TRBJ1-5; tentative D call: TRBD1 (6 bases). V lost 3 bases and J lost 0, with 9 bases in between. CDR3 length: 15 residues. In nucleotides, the CDR3 is TGTGCCAGCAGTTTTCAGGGGAATAGCAATCAGCCCCAGCATTTT. This sequence encodes CASSFQGNSNQPQHF.

This clonotype came up a few times. V and J are TRBV28 and TRBJ1-4; TRBD1 might be the D (5 bases). The CDR3 extends over 15 amino acids. Germline V lookup: CDR1 MDHEN, CDR2 SYDVKM. V lost 7 bases and J lost 4, with 16 bases in between. The DNA for the CDR3 is TGTGCCAGCACCACCGGGGGGAGGGGTAATGAAAAACTGTTTTTT. As protein: CASTTGGRGNEKLFF.

V and J are TRBV28 and TRBJ2-2; 7 nucleotides match TRBD1. V shed 5 bases and J 4 bases; nucleotides not matched to a gene: 4. Germline CDR1 and CDR2: MDHEN and SYDVKM. CDR3 size: 14 residues. The CDR3 DNA reads as TGTGCCAGCAGTCGACAGGGATTCACCGGGGAGCTGTTTTTT. It translates to CASSRQGFTGELFF.

V is TRBV7-9 and J is TRBJ1-2; D not certain. The CDR3 consists of 13 residues. Trimming pared 11 bases from V and 0 bases from J, leaving 13 bases between. Germline CDR1 reads SEHNR; CDR2 reads FQNEAQ (reference sequence). The CDR3 is CAGTAGANYGYTF. In nucleotides, the CDR3 is TGTGCCGGAACGGCAGGAGCTAACTATGGCTACACCTTC.

The V gene is TRBV7-3, the J gene TRBJ2-2, with D tentatively TRBD1 or TRBD2 (6 bases each). Germline lookup yields CDR1 SGHTA and CDR2 FQGTGA. CDR3 length: 14 residues. Trimming removed 6 bases at V and 4 bases at J, with 12 bases between. The CDR3 region is CASREGVRTGELFF. The DNA of the CDR3 is TGTGCCAGCAGGGAGGGGGTTCGCACCGGGGAGCTGTTTTTT. Looking up the rest from reference TRBV7-3 and TRBJ2-2 gives the full variable domain: GAGVSQTPSNKVTEKGKYVELRCDPISGHTALYWYRQSLGQGPEFLIYFQGTGAADDSGLPNDRFFAVRPEGSVSTLKIQRTERGDSAVYLCASREGVRTGELFFGEGSRLTVL.

The rearrangement joins TRBV6-5 to TRBJ2-2; maybe TRBD2 (5 bases). The CDR3 is made up of 16 amino acids. The germline V gene encodes CDR1 MNHEY and CDR2 SVGAGI. Trimming removed 6 bases from V and 0 bases from J, with 14 bases in between. The CDR3 coding sequence is TGTGCCAGCAGCCCGGCGAGGGCGGCGAACACCGGGGAGCTGTTTTTT. Its translation: CASSPARAANTGELFF.

This clonotype was seen a handful of times. CDR3 DNA: TGCGCCAGCAGCCAAGATAAGGGTTTAACTGGAAACACCATATATTTT. This codes for CASSQDKGLTGNTIYF. This chain connects TRBV4-3 to TRBJ1-3; D is undetermined. CDR1 and CDR2 from the germline V gene are LGHNA and YSLEER. Trimming took 0 bases from V and 2 from J, leaving 11 bases between them. The CDR3 length is 16 residues.

This chain joins TRBV7-6 and TRBJ1-1, with a weak D call TRBD1 (6 bases). The CDR3 sequence is 15 residues long. V lost 5 bases, J lost 6 bases, and 19 bases lay in between. Per germline, CDR1 SGHVS and CDR2 FNYEAQ. CDR3 bases: TGTGCCAGCAGCCCTCTCCCGGGGGGCAGCGCTGAAGCTTTCTTT. It encodes CASSPLPGGSAEAFF.

This clonotype was seen more than once but under ten times. The chain uses TRBV24-1 and TRBJ2-5, with TRBD2 matching 11 bases. Germline V gene lookup returns CDR1 KGHDR and CDR2 SFDVKD. The CDR3 has 18 residues. J was trimmed by 2 bases and V by 6 bases; bases with no gene match: 13. CDR3 residues: CATSLGSGGATWQETQYF. The CDR3 nucleotides are TGTGCCACCAGTCTAGGTAGCGGGGGGGCCACGTGGCAAGAGACCCAGTACTTC.

This clonotype has a handful of counts. The chain carries TRBV9 and TRBJ2-2; D is unresolved. CDR1 is SGDLS and CDR2 is YYNGEE in the germline V gene. Trimming left V 1 base short and J 6 bases short, with 13 bases between. The CDR3 is 15 residues long. CDR3 nucleotide sequence: TGTGCCAGCAGCGTATTTAGTCAGCCGGCCGGGGAGCTGTTTTTT. Its translation is CASSVFSQPAGELFF. The variable domain in full, completed from reference TRBV9 and TRBJ2-2, reads DSGVTQTPKHLITATGQRVTLRCSPRSGDLSVYWYQQSLDQGLQFLIQYYNGEERAKGNILERFSAQQFPDLHSELNLSSLELGDSALYFCASSVFSQPAGELFFGEGSRLTVL.

The rearrangement uses TRBV9 and TRBJ1-1; D is unclear. The V gene's germline CDR1 is SGDLS and CDR2 YYNGEE. The V gene lost 0 bases and the J gene lost 8 bases, with 11 bases spanning the gap. The CDR3 extends over 13 amino acids. DNA of the CDR3: TGTGCCAGCAGCGTAGGATACTCGGCGGAAGCTTTCTTT. Its protein is CASSVGYSAEAFF.

This clonotype was seen only a few times. The chain joins TRBV5-1 to TRBJ1-1, with D perhaps matching TRBD1 (6 bases). This CDR3 region has 13 residues. Germline V gene lookup returns CDR1 SGHRS and CDR2 YFSETQ. Trimming removed 3 bases from V and 2 bases from J, with 8 bases in between. In DNA form, the CDR3 reads TGCGCCAGCAGCTGGACAGCTAACACTGAAGCTTTCTTT. Translation: CASSWTANTEAFF.

This clonotype has just a few counts. The chain carries TRBV27 and TRBJ2-2, with a weak D call TRBD2 (6 bases). The germline CDR1 and CDR2 sequences are MNHEY and SMNVEV (reference sequence). The V gene lost 8 bases and the J gene lost 3 bases, with 22 bases spanning the gap. The CDR3 sequence is 17 residues long. CDR3 bases: TGTGCCAGCTTCGGGGGAAAGGTGGTCGGGTACACCGGGGAGCTGTTTTTT. Translation: CASFGGKVVGYTGELFF.

This clonotype was observed a handful of times. This sequence joins TRBV7-9 and TRBJ2-7, with D unresolved. This CDR3 spans 14 amino acids. Trimming left V 3 bases short and J 0 bases short, with 9 bases between. In germline, CDR1 is SEHNR, CDR2 FQNEAQ (reference sequence). The CDR3 spells CASSFWALSYEQYF. The CDR3 DNA is TGTGCCAGCAGCTTTTGGGCCCTCTCCTACGAGCAGTACTTC.

This chain joins TRBV10-3 and TRBJ2-2; D is undetermined. The CDR3 is 13 amino acids. Trimming left V 10 bases short and J 2 bases short, with 11 bases between. Germline CDR1 reads ENHRY; CDR2 reads SYGVKD. In DNA form, the CDR3 reads TGTGCCACATTGGGCTCCAACACCGGGGAGCTGTTTTTT. It encodes CATLGSNTGELFF.